Following are 2 T cell receptor beta chains from one sample sequenced in a study of OX40 agonist ivuxolimab in advanced cancers. The protocol used for the library was the immunoSEQ multiplex PCR assay. TCRdb took this table from immuneACCESS and kept in-frame rearrangements with V and J called. Such tables lack part of the clones; where checked against another copy, unresolved V genes explain under half of the gap, and the rest is unexplained. The sample table records about 60,000 clones; approximately 86% of these occur just once. Together, the top ten hold around 0.6% of the sample. The sample here was CD4+ or CD8+ T cells sorted from blood, taken in a trial of the OX40 agonist ivuxolimab. The receptors shown here come from an adult with an advanced solid tumor such as melanoma, head and neck, liver or kidney cancer.

This clone is medium-sized in the sample. V and J are TRBV5-1 and TRBJ1-3; D is uncertain. The V gene lost 5 bases and the J gene lost 3 bases, with 6 bases spanning the gap. This CDR3 is 12 amino acids long. Germline lookup yields CDR1 SGHRS and CDR2 YFSETQ. The CDR3 spells CASRADGNTIYF. The CDR3 DNA follows: TGCGCCAGCAGGGCGGATGGAAACACCATATATTTT.

This clone was counted a few times. This chain links TRBV5-1 with TRBJ1-5; D not resolved. The CDR3 consists of 16 residues. Trimming shortened V by 3 bases and J by 0 bases, and 13 bases separated the two germline ends. Germline loops: CDR1 SGHRS, CDR2 YFSETQ. CDR3 amino acids: CASSSDGPYSNQPQHF. The CDR3 coding sequence is TGCGCCAGCAGCTCGGACGGCCCTTATAGCAATCAGCCCCAGCATTTT.